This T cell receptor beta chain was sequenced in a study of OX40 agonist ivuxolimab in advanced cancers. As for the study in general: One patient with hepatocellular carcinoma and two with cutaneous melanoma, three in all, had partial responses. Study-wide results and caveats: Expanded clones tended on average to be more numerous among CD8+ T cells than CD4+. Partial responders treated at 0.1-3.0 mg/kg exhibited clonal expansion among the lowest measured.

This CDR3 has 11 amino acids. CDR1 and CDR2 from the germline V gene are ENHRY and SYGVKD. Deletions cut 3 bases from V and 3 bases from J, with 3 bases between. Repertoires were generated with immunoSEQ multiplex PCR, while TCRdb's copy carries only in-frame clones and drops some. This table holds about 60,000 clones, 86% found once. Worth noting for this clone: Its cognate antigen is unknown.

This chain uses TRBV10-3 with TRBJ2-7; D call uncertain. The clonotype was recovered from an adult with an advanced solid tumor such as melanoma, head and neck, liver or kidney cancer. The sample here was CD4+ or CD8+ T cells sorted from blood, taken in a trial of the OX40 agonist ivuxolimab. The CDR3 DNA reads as TGTGCCATCAGTGAACACTACGAGCAGTACTTC. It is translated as CAISEHYEQYF.